The rows below give T cell receptor beta chains drawn from one sample of a study of PD-1 blockade in classical Hodgkin lymphoma. Produced via immunoSEQ multiplex PCR; TCRdb's table is partial and in-frame only. Of roughly 40,000 clones detected, over 80% appear once; the ten largest clones hold approximately 8.7%. Sequencing was performed on peripheral blood mononuclear cells (PBMCs), taken at baseline. These receptors were taken from a human donor with classical Hodgkin lymphoma. Both conserved end residues are part of each CDR3. D genes are given only for firm matches. Only some rows state a clone size, as once, few, many or a class for expanded clones.

TRBJ1-4 . . TRBV7-2 CASSFPWEGKLFF TGTGCCAGCAGCTTCCCTTGGGAAGGAAAACTGTTTTTT
TRBJ2-6 . . TRBV28 CASSLLAGVGSGANVLTF TGTGCCAGCAGTTTATTGGCAGGGGTTGGGTCTGGGGCCAACGTCCTGACTTTC
TRBJ1-2 . . TRBV2 CASSADSVNYGYTF TGTGCCAGCAGTGCGGACAGTGTTAACTATGGCTACACCTTC
TRBJ2-7 once TRBD2 TRBV5-6 CASSLSLSGLAGVTYEQYF TGTGCCAGCAGCTTGTCCCTCAGCGGACTAGCGGGAGTGACCTACGAGCAGTACTTC
TRBJ2-3 . TRBD2 TRBV6-1 CASMVSGGLYLQYF TGTGCCAGCATGGTTAGCGGGGGGCTTTATTTGCAGTATTTT
TRBJ2-7 . TRBD1 TRBV27 CASSLRDRGYYEQYF TGTGCCAGCAGTCTCCGGGACAGGGGATATTACGAGCAGTACTTC
TRBJ2-6 few . TRBV7-7 CASSSGANVLTF TGTGCCAGCAGTTCTGGGGCCAACGTCCTGACTTTC
TRBJ2-7 . . TRBV27 CASSDTDSSYEQYF TGTGCCAGCAGCGACACGGACAGCTCCTACGAGCAGTACTTC
TRBJ1-1 few . TRBV15 CATSRGGSRTEAFF TGTGCCACCAGCAGAGGTGGGAGCCGGACTGAAGCTTTCTTT
TRBJ1-5 . . TRBV21-1 CASSKRGNKKREDQPQHF TGTGCCAGCAGCAAACGGGGCAACAAGAAACGGGAGGATCAGCCCCAGCATTTT
TRBJ1-4 . TRBD1 TRBV4-3 CASRRTGNEKLFF TGCGCCAGCAGGCGGACAGGGAATGAAAAACTGTTTTTT
TRBJ1-2 . . TRBV6-5 CASSYSPDRNYGYTF TGTGCCAGCAGTTACTCCCCTGACAGGAACTATGGCTACACCTTC
TRBJ2-7 . TRBD1 TRBV11-2 CASSFSGQPTYEQYF TGTGCCAGCAGCTTTTCGGGACAGCCGACCTACGAGCAGTACTTC
TRBJ2-7 . TRBD2 TRBV30 CAWSVGAGEQYF TGTGCCTGGAGTGTGGGAGCGGGGGAGCAGTACTTC
TRBJ2-1 . TRBD1 TRBV7-9 CASSPGQGANFYNEQFF TGTGCCAGCAGCCCTGGACAGGGGGCCAACTTTTACAATGAGCAGTTCTTC
TRBJ2-7 . . TRBV6-1 CASSEGISYEQYF TGTGCCAGCAGTGAAGGGATCTCCTACGAGCAGTACTTC
TRBJ1-1 . . TRBV6-5 CASSYSRGRGTEAFF TGTGCCAGCAGTTACTCACGGGGGCGAGGTACTGAAGCTTTCTTT
TRBJ1-1 . . TRBV5-1 CASSLQQGTEAFF TGCGCCAGCAGCCTTCAACAGGGAACTGAAGCTTTCTTT
TRBJ2-5 . TRBD1 TRBV6-5 CASSYLDRGGETQYF TGTGCCAGCAGTTACCTGGACAGGGGAGGAGAGACCCAGTACTTC
TRBJ1-4 . . TRBV10-3 CAISRDREKLFF TGTGCCATCAGCCGGGACCGCGAAAAACTGTTTTTT
TRBJ1-2 . . TRBV7-2 CASSRDKNYGYTF TGTGCCAGCAGCCGAGATAAGAACTATGGCTACACCTTC
TRBJ1-5 . . TRBV18 CASSPPGSGGQPQHF TGTGCCAGCTCACCACCTGGCTCGGGAGGTCAGCCCCAGCATTTT
TRBJ2-7 few TRBD1 TRBV19 CASSDRDLNYEQYF TGTGCCAGTTCGGACAGGGACCTCAACTACGAGCAGTACTTC
TRBJ1-1 . TRBD1 TRBV6-6 CASTVTGGTEAFF TGTGCCAGCACCGTGACAGGGGGCACTGAAGCTTTCTTT
TRBJ2-7 . TRBD2 TRBV28 CASTFAGTSGLYEQYF TGTGCCAGCACCTTCGCCGGGACTAGCGGCTTATACGAGCAGTACTTC
TRBJ1-2 . . TRBV9 CASSPHVRANYGYTF TGTGCCAGCAGCCCCCATGTTAGGGCTAACTATGGCTACACCTTC
TRBJ2-5 . . TRBV5-4 CASSLEETQYF TGTGCCAGCAGCTTGGAGGAGACCCAGTACTTC
TRBJ2-5 . . TRBV6-5 CASSGRRQETQYF TGTGCCAGCAGTGGACGGCGACAAGAGACCCAGTACTTC
TRBJ2-6 once . TRBV5-1 CASSIGSGANVLTF TGCGCCAGCAGCATAGGCTCTGGGGCCAACGTCCTGACTTTC
TRBJ2-6 once . TRBV7-2 CASSLGGSSGANVLTF TGTGCCAGCAGCTTAGGGGGTAGCTCTGGGGCCAACGTCCTGACTTTC